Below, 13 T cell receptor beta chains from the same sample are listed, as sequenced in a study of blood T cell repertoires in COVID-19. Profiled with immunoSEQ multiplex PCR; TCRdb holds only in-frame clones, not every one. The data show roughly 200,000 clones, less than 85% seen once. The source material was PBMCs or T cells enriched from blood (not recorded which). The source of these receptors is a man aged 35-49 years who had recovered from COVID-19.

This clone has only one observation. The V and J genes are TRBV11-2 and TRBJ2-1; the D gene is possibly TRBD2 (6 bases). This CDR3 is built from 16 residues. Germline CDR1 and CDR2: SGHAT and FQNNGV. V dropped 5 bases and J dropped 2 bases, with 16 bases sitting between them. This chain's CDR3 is CASSTISGRTYNEQFF. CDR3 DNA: TGTGCCAGCAGCACCATAAGCGGGCGCACCTACAATGAGCAGTTCTTC.

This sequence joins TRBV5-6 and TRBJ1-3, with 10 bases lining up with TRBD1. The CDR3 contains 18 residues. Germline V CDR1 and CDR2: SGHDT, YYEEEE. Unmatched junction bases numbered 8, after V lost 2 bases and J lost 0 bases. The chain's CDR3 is CASSFPGQGTVSGNTIYF. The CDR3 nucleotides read TGTGCCAGCAGCTTCCCGGGACAGGGGACGGTCTCTGGAAACACCATATATTTT.

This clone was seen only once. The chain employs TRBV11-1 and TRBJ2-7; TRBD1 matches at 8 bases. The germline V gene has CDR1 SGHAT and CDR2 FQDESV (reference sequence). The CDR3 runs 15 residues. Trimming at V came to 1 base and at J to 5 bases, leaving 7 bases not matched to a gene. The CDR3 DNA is TGTGCCAGCAGCTTAGGTTCAGGGGGCAACGACGAGCAGTACTTC. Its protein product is CASSLGSGGNDEQYF.

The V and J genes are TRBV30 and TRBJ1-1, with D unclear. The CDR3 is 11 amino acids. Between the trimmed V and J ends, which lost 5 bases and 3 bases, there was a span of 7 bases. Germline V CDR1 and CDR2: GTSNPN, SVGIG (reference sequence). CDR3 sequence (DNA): TGTGCCTGGGACATGGACACTGAAGCTTTCTTT. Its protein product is CAWDMDTEAFF.

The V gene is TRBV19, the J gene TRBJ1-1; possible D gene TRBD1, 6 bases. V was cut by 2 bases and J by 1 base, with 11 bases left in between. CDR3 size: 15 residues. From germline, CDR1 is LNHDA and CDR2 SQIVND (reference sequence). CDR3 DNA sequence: TGTGCCAGTAGTATAACAGGGTCGCCGAACACTGAAGCTTTCTTT. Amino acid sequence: CASSITGSPNTEAFF.

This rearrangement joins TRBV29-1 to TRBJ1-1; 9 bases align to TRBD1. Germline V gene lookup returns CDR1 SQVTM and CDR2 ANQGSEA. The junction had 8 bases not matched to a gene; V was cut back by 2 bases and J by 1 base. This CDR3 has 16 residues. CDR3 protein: CSVESIPGQGNTEAFF. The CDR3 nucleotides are TGCAGCGTTGAAAGTATACCGGGACAGGGGAACACTGAAGCTTTCTTT.

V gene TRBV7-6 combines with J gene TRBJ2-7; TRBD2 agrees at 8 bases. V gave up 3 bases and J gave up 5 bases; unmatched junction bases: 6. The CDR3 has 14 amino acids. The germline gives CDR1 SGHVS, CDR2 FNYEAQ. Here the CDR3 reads CASSFPAGVNEQYF. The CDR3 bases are TGTGCCAGCAGCTTTCCAGCGGGAGTTAACGAGCAGTACTTC.

CDR3 nucleotides: TGTGCCAGCACTAAAAAGCTAGCCCCGGAATATGAGCAGTTCTTC. Protein product: CASTKKLAPEYEQFF. This chain uses TRBV6-5 with TRBJ2-1; D is perhaps TRBD2 (5 bases). V dropped 7 bases and J dropped 8 bases, with 21 bases sitting between them. CDR1 is MNHEY, CDR2 SVGAGI, per germline. The CDR3 is made up of 15 amino acids.

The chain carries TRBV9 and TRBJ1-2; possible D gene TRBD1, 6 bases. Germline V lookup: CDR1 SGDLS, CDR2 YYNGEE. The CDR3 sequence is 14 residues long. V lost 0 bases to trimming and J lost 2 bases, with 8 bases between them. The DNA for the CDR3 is TGTGCCAGCAGCGTAGGACAGGCGAACTATGGCTACACCTTC. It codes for CASSVGQANYGYTF.

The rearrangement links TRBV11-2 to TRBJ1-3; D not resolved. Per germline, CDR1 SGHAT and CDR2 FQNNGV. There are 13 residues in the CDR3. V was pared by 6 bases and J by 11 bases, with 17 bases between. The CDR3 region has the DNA TGTGCCAGCAGTCCCGACACCGCCTTCGCCATATATTTT. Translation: CASSPDTAFAIYF. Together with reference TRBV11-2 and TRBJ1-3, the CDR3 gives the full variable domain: EAGVAQSPRYKIIEKRQSVAFWCNPISGHATLYWYQQILGQGPKLLIQFQNNGVVDDSQLPKDRFSAERLKGVDSTLKIQPAKLEDSAVYLCASSPDTAFAIYFGEGSWLTVV.

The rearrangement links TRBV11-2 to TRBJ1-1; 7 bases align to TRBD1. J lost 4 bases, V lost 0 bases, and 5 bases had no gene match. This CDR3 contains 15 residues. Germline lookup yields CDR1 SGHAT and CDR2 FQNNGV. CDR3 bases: TGTGCCAGCAGCTTAGATCCAGGGGGAGGCACTGAAGCTTTCTTT. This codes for CASSLDPGGGTEAFF.

Here the CDR3 DNA reads TGTGCCAGCAGTTACTCGGGGGGGATTGCTGAAGCTTTCTTT. It specifies CASSYSGGIAEAFF. The V call is TRBV6-5, the J call TRBJ1-1, with D possibly matching TRBD1 (5 bases). The CDR3 has 14 residues. Germline values: CDR1 MNHEY, CDR2 SVGAGI. V was pared by 0 bases and J by 6 bases, with 11 bases between.

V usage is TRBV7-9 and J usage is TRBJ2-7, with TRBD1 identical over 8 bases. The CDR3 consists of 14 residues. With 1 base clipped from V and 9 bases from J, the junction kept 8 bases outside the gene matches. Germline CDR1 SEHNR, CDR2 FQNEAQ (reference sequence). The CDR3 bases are TGTGCCAGCAGCTTAGGCAAAGACAGGGGAGGGCAGTACTTC. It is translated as CASSLGKDRGGQYF.